This T cell receptor (beta chain) comes out of a study of T cells in Graves' hyperthyroidism and ophthalmopathy. Amplification yielded TCR beta CDR3 regions, with RNA transcripts as the source. When the TCR CDR3 underwent first-round RT-PCR, the HTBI primer set was used. Via MiXCR, TCRdb re-called the multiplex PCR reads, giving one row per CDR3 protein. Of a few hundred thousand distinct CDR3 sequences listed, about 14% were seen once; the top ten hold more than 20%. This CDR3 spans 13 amino acids. Trimming removed 2 bases at V and 9 bases at J, with 11 bases between. Germline CDR1 MNHEY, CDR2 SMNVEV (reference sequence). Ten or more counts support this clonotype.

Source material: blood. The rearrangement uses TRBV27 and TRBJ2-1; D possibly corresponds to TRBD2 (6 bases). The TCR sequence derives from a man under 40 with Graves' hyperthyroidism that later progressed to Graves' ophthalmopathy. The CDR3 DNA reads as TGTGCCAGCAGTTTAAGGCGGGGTAGTGAGCAGTTCTTC. Translation gives CASSLRRGSEQFF.